This T cell receptor beta chain was identified in a study of kidney transplant recipient with SARS-CoV-2 infection. The CDR3 runs to 17 residues. The V gene's germline CDR1 is KGHDR and CDR2 SFDVKD. TCRdb reanalysed the reads using MiXCR and keeps one entry per CDR3 protein. The sample carries under 250,000 distinct CDR3 sequences, 25% to 30% recorded once. Note on this clonotype: This may be a read error: a much more frequent sequence differs by one nucleotide.

This chain uses TRBV24-1 with TRBJ1-2, with no clear D. The specimen was a blood sample, collected at baseline and on approximately day 120 from a kidney transplant recipient. This clonotype was sampled from a male patient between 25 and 40 years old who had COVID-19 and was a kidney transplant recipient. Some T cells may have originated in the graft donor. CDR3 in DNA: TGTGCCGCCAGTCGTCTGGGTAGTACCAGAAAGACCTATGGCTACACCTTC. Its protein is CAASRLGSTRKTYGYTF.